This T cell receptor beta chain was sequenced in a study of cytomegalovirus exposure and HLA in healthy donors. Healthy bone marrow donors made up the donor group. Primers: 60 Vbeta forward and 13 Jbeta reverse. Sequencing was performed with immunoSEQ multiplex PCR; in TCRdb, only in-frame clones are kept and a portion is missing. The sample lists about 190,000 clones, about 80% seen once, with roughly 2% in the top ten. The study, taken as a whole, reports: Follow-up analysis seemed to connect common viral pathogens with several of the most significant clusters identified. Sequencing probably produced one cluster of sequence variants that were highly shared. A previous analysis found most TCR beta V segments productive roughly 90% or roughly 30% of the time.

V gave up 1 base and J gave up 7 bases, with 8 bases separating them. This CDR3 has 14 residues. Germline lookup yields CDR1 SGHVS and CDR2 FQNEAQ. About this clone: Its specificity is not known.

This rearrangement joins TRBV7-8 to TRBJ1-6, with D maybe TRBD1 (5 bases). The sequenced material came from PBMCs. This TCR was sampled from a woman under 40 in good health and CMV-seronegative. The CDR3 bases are TGTGCCAGCAGCTTAGAGGGGTGGAATTCACCCCTCCACTTT. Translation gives CASSLEGWNSPLHF.